Here is one T cell receptor (beta chain) with its context. The CDR3 is 13 amino acids. The ends were cut back, 0 bases at V and 6 bases at J, with 8 bases in the middle. Germline values: CDR1 MNHEY, CDR2 SVGAGI. Authors' data handling: Amplifying reference gene primers gave estimates of nucleated cell counts. Generated by immunoSEQ multiplex PCR, the TCRdb table keeps only in-frame clones and is missing some. Clonal size and the V and J genes are those of that table, whereas D and trimming came from the DNA. The sample gives about 360,000 clones, 75% to 90% of which show up once; 7.1% is in the top ten. During active infection, Seattle patients enrolled and were then monitored through disease. This sample is part of a study of blood T cell repertoires in COVID-19. Study background: Acute and convalescent COVID-19 specimens originated in the United States, Italy and Spain. From T cells, B-cell-depleted T cells, or PBMCs came the material, which was cDNA or gDNA.

The genes are TRBV6-5 and TRBJ1-2; a weak D match, TRBD1 (5 bases). The source material was peripheral blood. This receptor was obtained from a woman aged 55-70 years with COVID-19, enrolled during active disease. The CDR3 spells CASSYSGVHGYTF. CDR3 coding DNA: TGTGCCAGCAGTTACTCAGGGGTACATGGCTACACCTTC.